The 21 T cell receptor beta chains given below trace back to one sample, sequenced in a study of blood T cell repertoires in COVID-19. Sequencing used immunoSEQ multiplex PCR; TCRdb keeps in-frame clones, though not all of them. This repertoire shows about 60,000 clones, roughly 79% found once; its top ten account for less than 35%. Input material: peripheral blood. The receptors were gathered from a human donor in a cohort sampled during active COVID-19.

This clone has a count of ten or more. The rearrangement joins TRBV27 to TRBJ1-5, with 9 bases identical to TRBD1. J gave up 1 base and V 5 bases, and 3 bases lay outside the gene matches. From germline, CDR1 is MNHEY and CDR2 SMNVEV (reference sequence). The CDR3 loop spans 15 amino acids. The CDR3 loop reads CASSQGTGSNQPQHF. In nucleotides, the CDR3 is TGTGCCAGCAGTCAGGGGACAGGGAGCAATCAGCCCCAGCATTTT.

The V gene is TRBV25-1, the J gene TRBJ2-1; 11 bases fit TRBD2. The J segment lost 9 bases and the V segment lost 4 bases, leaving 11 bases of the junction unmatched. Germline-derived CDR1 and CDR2 are MGHDK and SYGVNS. CDR3 length: 16 residues. CDR3 in DNA: TGTGCCAGCAGTGTGGATCTAGCGGGAGGTTGGGGTGAGCAGTTCTTC. Encoded protein: CASSVDLAGGWGEQFF.

This chain connects TRBV28 to TRBJ2-1, with TRBD1 matching over 8 bases. V gave up 6 bases and J gave up 5 bases; unmatched junction bases: 15. From germline, CDR1 is MDHEN and CDR2 SYDVKM. The CDR3 consists of 17 residues. Here the CDR3 DNA reads TGTGCCAGCAGATCTCCGACAGGGGATTTATCCGACAATGAGCAGTTCTTC. Translation: CASRSPTGDLSDNEQFF. Filled out from reference TRBV28 and TRBJ2-1, the complete variable domain reads DVKVTQSSRYLVKRTGEKVFLECVQDMDHENMFWYRQDPGLGLRLIYFSYDVKMKEKGDIPEGYSVSREKKERFSLILESASTNQTSMYLCASRSPTGDLSDNEQFFGPGTRLTVL.

J is TRBJ1-4 and V is TRBV20-1, with a possible D match to TRBD1 (5 bases). The V gene lost 2 bases and the J gene lost 14 bases, with 9 bases spanning the gap. From germline, CDR1 is DFQATT and CDR2 SNEGSKA (reference sequence). The CDR3 has 10 amino acids. The CDR3 DNA follows: TGCAGTGCTAGACGAGACAGCCTGTTTTTT. It encodes CSARRDSLFF.

The chain has TRBV6-5 and TRBJ2-1; 7 nucleotides align to TRBD2. Trimming removed 6 bases from V and 10 bases from J; junction bases left unmatched: 9. Germline values: CDR1 MNHEY, CDR2 SVGAGI. The CDR3 totals 13 residues. In DNA, the CDR3 is TGTGCCAGCAGAAATTCGAGGGAGGGCGAGCAGTTCTTC. It yields the protein CASRNSREGEQFF.

The rearrangement uses TRBV6-1 and TRBJ1-3; D remains ambiguous. The V end was cut by 0 bases, the J end by 0 bases, with 12 bases between. The CDR3 totals 17 residues. CDR1 MNHNS and CDR2 SASEGT come from the germline V gene. The CDR3 nucleotides read TGTGCCAGCAGTGAAGCACACGGCGGAAGCTCTGGAAACACCATATATTTT. Protein product: CASSEAHGGSSGNTIYF.

The chain combines TRBV29-1 with TRBJ2-7, with TRBD1 matching 9 bases. The CDR3 has 14 residues. J gave up 1 base and V 7 bases, and 8 bases lay outside the gene matches. Germline CDR1 SQVTM, CDR2 ANQGSEA. The CDR3 DNA reads TGCAGCGGGGCCACAGGGGGCTCTTCCTACGAGCAGTACTTC. Translation: CSGATGGSSYEQYF.

This clone has more than one count but fewer than ten. The V and J genes are TRBV5-1 and TRBJ1-5; 7 bases align to TRBD1. CDR1 is SGHRS and CDR2 is YFSETQ in the germline V gene. Germline trimming cut 1 base from V and 4 bases from J; bases unmatched to any gene: 5. The CDR3 extends over 15 amino acids. CDR3 nucleotides: TGCGCCAGCAGCTTGACGGGACAGCCGAATCAGCCCCAGCATTTT. This translates into CASSLTGQPNQPQHF.

This rearrangement joins TRBV9 to TRBJ2-1, with 9 bases aligning to TRBD2. The J segment lost 5 bases and the V segment lost 4 bases, leaving 4 bases of the junction unmatched. Germline CDR1 reads SGDLS; CDR2 reads YYNGEE. The CDR3 sequence is 14 residues long. CDR3 residues: CASSWASGDNEQFF. The CDR3 nucleotides read TGTGCCAGCAGCTGGGCTAGCGGGGACAATGAGCAGTTCTTC.

This chain connects TRBV28 to TRBJ1-3; 7 nucleotides align to TRBD1. J was trimmed by 2 bases and V by 4 bases; bases with no gene match: 2. The CDR3 is 14 amino acids. In germline, CDR1 is MDHEN, CDR2 SYDVKM. CDR3 sequence reads: CASSSGTAGNTIYF. In nucleotides, the CDR3 is TGTGCCAGCAGTTCCGGGACAGCTGGAAACACCATATATTTT.

This chain uses TRBV2 with TRBJ2-7; weak D call: TRBD1 (6 bases). CDR3 size: 16 residues. CDR1 SNHLY and CDR2 FYNNEI come from the germline V gene. The V and J ends lost 6 bases and 5 bases respectively, with 23 bases between them. The CDR3 DNA follows: TGTGCCAGCAGGGGGGCTAGACACGGGATGGGTGACGAGCAGTACTTC. It yields the protein CASRGARHGMGDEQYF.

The chain carries TRBV10-3 and TRBJ2-3; D perhaps matches TRBD2 (5 bases). V was shortened by 3 bases and J by 0 bases, with 10 bases between the two germline ends. CDR3 length: 15 residues. Germline CDR1 reads ENHRY; CDR2 reads SYGVKD. DNA for the CDR3: TGTGCCATCAGTGATCCGGGGTTAAGCACAGATACGCAGTATTTT. Its translation is CAISDPGLSTDTQYF.

V usage is TRBV19 and J usage is TRBJ2-5; 9 bases are a match to TRBD1. V was clipped by 5 bases and J by 2 bases; unmatched bases: 6. CDR1 is LNHDA, CDR2 SQIVND, per germline (reference sequence). The CDR3 has 15 residues. CDR3 nucleotides: TGTGCCAGTAGTGGGTCCGGGACAGGGCAAGAGACCCAGTACTTC. Residues: CASSGSGTGQETQYF.

This clone was found once. V usage is TRBV28 and J usage is TRBJ1-2; 8 bases are shared with TRBD1. J gave up 0 bases and V 7 bases, and 7 bases lay outside the gene matches. Germline V gene sequence: CDR1 MDHEN, CDR2 SYDVKM. CDR3 length equals 15 residues. CDR3 in amino acids: CASMTAGGANYGYTF. The CDR3 region has the DNA TGTGCCAGCATGACGGCAGGGGGCGCTAACTATGGCTACACCTTC.

V usage is TRBV18 and J usage is TRBJ1-3; TRBD1 agrees at 9 bases. This CDR3 comprises 16 residues. Germline-derived CDR1 and CDR2 are KGHSH and LQKENI. With 3 bases clipped from V and 3 bases from J, the junction kept 6 bases outside the gene matches. CDR3 loop: CASSPYGTGLGNTIYF. The DNA for the CDR3 is TGTGCCAGCTCACCCTATGGGACAGGGCTTGGAAACACCATATATTTT.

The chain recombines TRBV11-2 with TRBJ2-3; D is unclear. The CDR3 runs to 13 residues. The germline V gene has CDR1 SGHAT and CDR2 FQNNGV. V lost 5 bases to trimming and J lost 0 bases, with 6 bases between them. CDR3 amino acids: CASSPGSTDTQYF. In DNA, the CDR3 is TGTGCCAGCAGCCCCGGTAGCACAGATACGCAGTATTTT.

The gene calls are TRBV27 and TRBJ2-1, with 8 bases that match TRBD2. Germline assignment: CDR1 MNHEY and CDR2 SMNVEV (reference sequence). This CDR3 spans 15 amino acids. Germline trimming cut 7 bases from V and 5 bases from J; bases unmatched to any gene: 10. The CDR3 DNA reads as TGTGCCAGCAAACTCACAACTAGCGGAAACAATGAGCAGTTCTTC. This encodes CASKLTTSGNNEQFF.

The V call is TRBV3-1 (or the pseudogene TRBV3-2), the J call TRBJ1-4, with 7 bases that match TRBD1. Per germline, CDR1 LGHDT and CDR2 YNNKEL (reference sequence). V lost 0 bases to trimming and J lost 5 bases; unmatched junction nucleotides: 6. CDR3 length: 16 residues. The CDR3 DNA follows: TGTGCCAGCAGCCAAGAAGGGGGCAGGGGGAATGAAAAACTGTTTTTT. Its translation is CASSQEGGRGNEKLFF.

The V and J genes are TRBV30 and TRBJ1-1; TRBD1 aligns across 7 bases. With 3 bases clipped from V and 5 bases from J, the junction kept 3 bases outside the gene matches. CDR1 GTSNPN and CDR2 SVGIG come from the germline V gene (reference sequence). CDR3 length equals 12 residues. The CDR3 sequence is CAWSPGGTEAFF. The CDR3 DNA reads TGTGCCTGGAGCCCAGGGGGAACTGAAGCTTTCTTT.

The J gene is TRBJ2-5, the V gene TRBV7-9; 14 bases line up with TRBD2. The CDR3 covers 17 residues. V was clipped by 5 bases and J by 5 bases; unmatched bases: 10. CDR1 and CDR2 (germline): SEHNR, FQNEAQ (reference sequence). The DNA for the CDR3 is TGTGCCAGCAGCACCCCGACTAGCGGGAGGGCCACGGAGACCCAGTACTTC. It encodes CASSTPTSGRATETQYF.

The chain joins TRBV18 to TRBJ1-1; TRBD1 might be the D (6 bases). Trimming took 4 bases from V and 1 from J, leaving 13 bases between them. In germline, CDR1 is KGHSH, CDR2 LQKENI. This CDR3 comprises 15 residues. The chain's CDR3 is CASSRIGQRNTEAFF. The CDR3 DNA is TGTGCCAGCTCACGTATCGGACAGAGGAACACTGAAGCTTTCTTT. Supplemented by reference TRBV18 and TRBJ1-1, the full variable domain reads NAGVMQNPRHLVRRRGQEARLRCSPMKGHSHVYWYRQLPEEGLKFMVYLQKENIIDESGMPKERFSAEFPKEGPSILRIQQVVRGDSAAYFCASSRIGQRNTEAFFGQGTRLTVV.